This paragraph reports one T cell receptor beta chain. This clonotype was seen many times. This receptor's antigen is unknown. No much larger clone is present one base from it, and per-base qualities are unavailable. A case-control design nested within a healthcare worker cohort in London, UK, was used, with weekly nasopharyngeal swab PCR tests and blood sampling performed. Healthcare workers were enrolled in the week of the UK lockdown, from 23 to 31 March 2020, and were followed every week for up to roughly 15 weeks. This sample is part of a study of early T cells in non-severe SARS-CoV-2 infection (dated by TCRdb to about 2021). About the study as a whole: Bulk RNA from unsorted whole blood was used for TCR sequencing, so alpha and beta chains could not be paired. Points the paper makes about the study in general: VDJdb matching was skewed toward anti-spike CD8 responses and likely underestimated virus-specific expansions, missing private and CD4 specificities.

From a lookup of the germline V gene (reference sequence), CDR1 and CDR2 are LGHDT and YNNKEL. Spanning cysteine to phenylalanine, the CDR3 consists of 14 amino acids. CDR3 DNA only is kept here, 42 bases in frame from base 1. The trim is 4 bases for V and 5 bases for J, with a gap of 11 bases between the germline ends. The method was 5' RACE. These reads were obtained on a NextSeq 500. To correct for sequencing error and PCR bias, the TCR library protocol tagged individual cDNA molecules with unique molecular identifiers. Both TCR alpha and beta chains were sequenced, and tight co-correlation was observed between alpha and beta sequence abundances in each sample. In the source study's methods: Decombinator V4 was used to perform V gene, J gene and CDR3 annotation of TCR sequences. Expanded TCRs were defined as changing significantly between any two time points under a Poisson model with p below 0.0001. TCR abundances were normalised to the total number of TCRs sequenced in each sample and reported as counts per million. TRAV1-2 paired with TRAJ12, TRAJ20 or TRAJ33 defined MAIT TCRs, while TRAV10 paired with TRAJ18 defined iNKT TCRs. VDJdb, accessed on 1 November 2021, was searched for TCRs annotated for CMV, EBV and SARS-CoV-2, and TCRs annotated for more than one antigen were excluded. The public sequencing data were trimmed at Q25 with fastp and processed into clonotypes with MiXCR by TCRdb, which kept only in-frame beta chains. Rows are unified per CDR3 protein, each entry keeping the most common DNA and genes. V and J calls and clone size were set by TCRdb, not the authors. The sample records around 28,000 distinct CDR3 sequences, around 5% of which are singletons. 3.5% to 5% of the sample is taken by the ten largest.

The TCR comes from an adult who was a healthcare worker with PCR-confirmed SARS-CoV-2 infection or an uninfected control (not recorded which). Source material: whole blood. The receptor chain draws on TRBV3-1 and TRBJ2-2; no D segment can be confidently identified. The nucleotides are TGTGCCAGCAGCCGGCGCCCCCTTACCGGGGAGCTGTTTTTT. This encodes CASSRRPLTGELFF.